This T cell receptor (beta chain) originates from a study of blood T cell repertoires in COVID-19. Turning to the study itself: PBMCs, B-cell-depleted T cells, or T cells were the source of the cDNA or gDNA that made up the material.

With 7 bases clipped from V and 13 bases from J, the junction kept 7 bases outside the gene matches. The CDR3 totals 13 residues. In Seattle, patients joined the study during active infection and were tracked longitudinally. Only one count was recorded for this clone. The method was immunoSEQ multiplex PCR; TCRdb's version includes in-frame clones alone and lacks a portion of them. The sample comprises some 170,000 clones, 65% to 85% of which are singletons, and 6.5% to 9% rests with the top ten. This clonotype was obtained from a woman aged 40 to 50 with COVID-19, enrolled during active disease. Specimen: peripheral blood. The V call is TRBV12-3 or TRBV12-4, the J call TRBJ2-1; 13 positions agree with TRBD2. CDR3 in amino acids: CASTVGTSGDQFF. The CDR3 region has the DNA TGTGCCAGCACTGTGGGGACTAGCGGGGACCAGTTCTTC.